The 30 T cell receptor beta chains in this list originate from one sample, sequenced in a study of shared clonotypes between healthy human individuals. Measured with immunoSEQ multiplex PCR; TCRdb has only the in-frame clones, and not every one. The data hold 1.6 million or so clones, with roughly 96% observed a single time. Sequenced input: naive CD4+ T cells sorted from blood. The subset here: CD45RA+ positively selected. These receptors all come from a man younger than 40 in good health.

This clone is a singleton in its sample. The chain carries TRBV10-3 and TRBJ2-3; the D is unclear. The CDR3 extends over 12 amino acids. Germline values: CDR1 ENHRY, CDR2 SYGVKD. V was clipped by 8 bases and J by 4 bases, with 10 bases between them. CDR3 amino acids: CAIARHSDTQYF. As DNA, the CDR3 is TGTGCCATCGCCCGCCACTCAGATACGCAGTATTTT.

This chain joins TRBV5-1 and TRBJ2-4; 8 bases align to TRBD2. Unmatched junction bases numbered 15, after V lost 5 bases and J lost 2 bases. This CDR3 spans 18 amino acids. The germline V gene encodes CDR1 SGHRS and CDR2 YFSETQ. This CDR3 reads CASSWAGRAAITKNIQYF. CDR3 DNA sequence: TGCGCCAGCAGTTGGGCCGGGAGGGCCGCCATAACCAAAAACATTCAGTACTTC.

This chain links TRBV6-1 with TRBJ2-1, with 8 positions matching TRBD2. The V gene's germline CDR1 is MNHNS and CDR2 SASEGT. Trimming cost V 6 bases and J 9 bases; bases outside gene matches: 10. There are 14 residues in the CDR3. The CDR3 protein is CASSRLARGGEQFF. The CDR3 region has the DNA TGTGCCAGCAGCCGACTAGCGAGGGGGGGTGAGCAGTTCTTC.

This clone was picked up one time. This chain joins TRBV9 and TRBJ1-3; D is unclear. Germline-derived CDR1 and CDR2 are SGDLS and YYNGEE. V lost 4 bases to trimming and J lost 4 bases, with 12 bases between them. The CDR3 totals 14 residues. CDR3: CASSPLQLGNTIYF. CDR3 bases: TGTGCCAGCAGCCCCCTCCAGCTAGGAAACACCATATATTTT.

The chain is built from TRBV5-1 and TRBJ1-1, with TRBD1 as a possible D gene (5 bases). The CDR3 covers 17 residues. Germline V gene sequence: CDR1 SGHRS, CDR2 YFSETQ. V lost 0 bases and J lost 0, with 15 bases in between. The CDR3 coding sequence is TGCGCCAGCAGCTTGGTCAGGGCGAACGCGTTGAACACTGAAGCTTTCTTT. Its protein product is CASSLVRANALNTEAFF.

CDR3 DNA sequence: TGTGCCAGCAGATGGGACAGGGTATTCTACGAGCAGTACTTC. This codes for CASRWDRVFYEQYF. The chain combines TRBV5-8 with TRBJ2-7; 9 bases are a match to TRBD1. Germline CDR1 SGHTS, CDR2 YDEGEE. V lost 5 bases, J lost 3 bases, and 6 bases stayed unmatched. The CDR3 totals 14 residues.

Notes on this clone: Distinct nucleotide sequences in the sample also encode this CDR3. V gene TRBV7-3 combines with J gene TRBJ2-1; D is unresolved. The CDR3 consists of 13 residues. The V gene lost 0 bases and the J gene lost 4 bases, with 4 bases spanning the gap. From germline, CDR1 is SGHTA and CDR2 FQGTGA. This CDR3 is CASSLTVYNEQFF. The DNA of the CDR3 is TGTGCCAGCAGCTTAACAGTATACAATGAGCAGTTCTTC.

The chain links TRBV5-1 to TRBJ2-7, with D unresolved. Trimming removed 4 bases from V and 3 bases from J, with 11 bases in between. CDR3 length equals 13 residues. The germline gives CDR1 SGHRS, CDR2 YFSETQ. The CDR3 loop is CASSLQSDYEQYF. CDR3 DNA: TGCGCCAGCAGCCTACAGTCTGACTACGAGCAGTACTTC.

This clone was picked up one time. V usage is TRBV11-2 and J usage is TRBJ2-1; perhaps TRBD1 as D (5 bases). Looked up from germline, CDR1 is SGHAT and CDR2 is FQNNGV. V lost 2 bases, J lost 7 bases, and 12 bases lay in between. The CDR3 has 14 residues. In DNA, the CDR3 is TGTGCCAGCAGCTTATCAGGGTTAAGTAATGAGCAGTTCTTC. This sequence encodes CASSLSGLSNEQFF.

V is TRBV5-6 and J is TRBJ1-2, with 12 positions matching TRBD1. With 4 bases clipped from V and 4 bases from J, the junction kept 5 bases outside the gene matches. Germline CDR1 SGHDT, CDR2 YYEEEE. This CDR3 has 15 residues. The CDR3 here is CASSLPGQGAYGYTF. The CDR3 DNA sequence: TGTGCCAGCAGCCTCCCGGGACAGGGGGCCTATGGCTACACCTTC.

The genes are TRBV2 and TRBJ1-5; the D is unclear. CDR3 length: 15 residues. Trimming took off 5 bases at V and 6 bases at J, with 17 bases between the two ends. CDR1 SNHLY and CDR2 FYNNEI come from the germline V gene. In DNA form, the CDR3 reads TGTGCCAGCAGTCCCTCTTTCGACCCTAGTCAGCCCCAGCATTTT. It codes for CASSPSFDPSQPQHF.

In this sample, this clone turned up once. The CDR3 nucleotides are TGCGCCAGCCGCCCTTCCGGGACTAGCGTTGAGCAGTTCTTC. It encodes CASRPSGTSVEQFF. The chain uses TRBV4-1 and TRBJ2-1; 10 bases fit TRBD2. V lost 8 bases to trimming and J lost 9 bases; unmatched junction nucleotides: 10. The V gene's germline CDR1 is MGHRA and CDR2 YSYEKL. This CDR3 comprises 14 residues.

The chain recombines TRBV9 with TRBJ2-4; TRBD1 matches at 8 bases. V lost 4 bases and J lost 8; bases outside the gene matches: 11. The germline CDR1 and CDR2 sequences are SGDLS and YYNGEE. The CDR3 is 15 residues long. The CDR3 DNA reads TGTGCCAGCAGCCCCGAAGGGGACAGGTGGTACATTCAGTACTTC. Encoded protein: CASSPEGDRWYIQYF.

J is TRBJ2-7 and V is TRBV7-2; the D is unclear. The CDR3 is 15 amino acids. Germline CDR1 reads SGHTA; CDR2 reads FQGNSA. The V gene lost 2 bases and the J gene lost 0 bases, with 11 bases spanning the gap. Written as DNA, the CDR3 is TGTGCCAGCAGCTTAATGGGGAAAAGCTCCTACGAGCAGTACTTC. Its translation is CASSLMGKSSYEQYF.

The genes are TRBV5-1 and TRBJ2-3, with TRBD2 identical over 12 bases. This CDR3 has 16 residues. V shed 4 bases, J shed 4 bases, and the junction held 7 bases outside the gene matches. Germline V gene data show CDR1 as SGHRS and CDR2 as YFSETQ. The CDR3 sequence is CASSVGLAGGADTQYF. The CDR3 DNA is TGCGCCAGCAGCGTCGGTCTAGCGGGAGGGGCAGATACGCAGTATTTT.

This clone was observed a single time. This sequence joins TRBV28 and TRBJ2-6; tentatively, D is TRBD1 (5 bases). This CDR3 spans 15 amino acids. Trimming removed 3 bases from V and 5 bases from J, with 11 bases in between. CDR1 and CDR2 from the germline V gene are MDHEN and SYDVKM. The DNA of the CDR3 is TGTGCCAGCAGTTTGAGGCAGGGCTGGGCCAACGTCCTGACTTTC. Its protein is CASSLRQGWANVLTF.

This CDR3 is CASSVGAGGGNTEAFF. The CDR3 DNA reads as TGTGCCAGCAGCGTAGGGGCAGGGGGCGGGAACACTGAAGCTTTCTTT. This sequence joins TRBV9 and TRBJ1-1; 8 positions match TRBD1. With V trimmed by 0 bases and J by 1 base, 5 bases remained unmatched. Germline CDR1 is SGDLS and CDR2 is YYNGEE. The CDR3 spans 16 residues.

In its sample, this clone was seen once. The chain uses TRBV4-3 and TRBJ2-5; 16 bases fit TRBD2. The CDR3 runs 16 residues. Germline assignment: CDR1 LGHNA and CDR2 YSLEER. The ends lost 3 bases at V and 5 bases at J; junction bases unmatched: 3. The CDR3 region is CASSQAGLAGGETQYF. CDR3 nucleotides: TGCGCCAGCAGCCAGGCGGGACTAGCGGGAGGGGAGACCCAGTACTTC.

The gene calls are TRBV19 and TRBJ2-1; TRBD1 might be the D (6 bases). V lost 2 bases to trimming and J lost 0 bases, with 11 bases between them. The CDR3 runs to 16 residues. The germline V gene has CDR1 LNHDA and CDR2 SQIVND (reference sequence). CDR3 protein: CASSITTGSSYNEQFF. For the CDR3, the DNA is TGTGCCAGTAGTATAACGACAGGTTCCTCCTACAATGAGCAGTTCTTC.

The chain's CDR3 is CASSLGSGQTNEKLFF. The CDR3 DNA reads as TGTGCCAGCAGCTTGGGGTCCGGACAGACAAATGAAAAACTGTTTTTT. The J gene is TRBJ1-4, the V gene TRBV5-5, with D maybe TRBD1 (6 bases). V was trimmed by 0 bases and J by 5 bases, leaving 14 bases between them. Germline CDR1 SGHKS, CDR2 YYEKEE (reference sequence). This CDR3 has 16 residues. The full variable domain, in which reference TRBV5-5 and TRBJ1-4 provide the parts outside the CDR3, is DAGVTQSPTHLIKTRGQQVTLRCSPISGHKSVSWYQQVLGQGPQFIFQYYEKEERGRGNFPDRFSARQFPNYSSELNVNALLLGDSALYLCASSLGSGQTNEKLFFGSGTQLSVL.

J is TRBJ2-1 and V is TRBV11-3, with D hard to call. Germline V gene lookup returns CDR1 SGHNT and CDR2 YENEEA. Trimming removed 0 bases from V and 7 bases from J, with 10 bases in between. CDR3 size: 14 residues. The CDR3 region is CASSLDSYLNEQFF. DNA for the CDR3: TGTGCCAGCAGCTTAGATAGTTATCTGAATGAGCAGTTCTTC.

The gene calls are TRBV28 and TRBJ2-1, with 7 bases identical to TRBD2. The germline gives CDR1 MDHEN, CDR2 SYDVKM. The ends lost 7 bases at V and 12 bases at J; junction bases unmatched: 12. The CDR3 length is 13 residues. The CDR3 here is CASTPGGPEGQFF. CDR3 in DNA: TGTGCCAGCACCCCGGGAGGACCCGAGGGGCAGTTCTTC. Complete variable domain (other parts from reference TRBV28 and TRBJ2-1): DVKVTQSSRYLVKRTGEKVFLECVQDMDHENMFWYRQDPGLGLRLIYFSYDVKMKEKGDIPEGYSVSREKKERFSLILESASTNQTSMYLCASTPGGPEGQFFGPGTRLTVL.

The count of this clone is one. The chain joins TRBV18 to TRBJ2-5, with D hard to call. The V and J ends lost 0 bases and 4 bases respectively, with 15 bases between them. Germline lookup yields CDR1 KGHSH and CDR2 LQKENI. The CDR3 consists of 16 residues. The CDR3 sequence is CASSPPGGLVRETQYF. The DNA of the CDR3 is TGTGCCAGCTCACCACCCGGTGGGCTAGTGAGAGAGACCCAGTACTTC.

CDR3 DNA: TGTGCCAGCACCAGGGGACTACGGGATGGCTACACCTTC. This codes for CASTRGLRDGYTF. The chain combines TRBV21-1 with TRBJ1-2. TRBV21-1 is noted as a pseudogene. CDR3 length: 13 amino acids.

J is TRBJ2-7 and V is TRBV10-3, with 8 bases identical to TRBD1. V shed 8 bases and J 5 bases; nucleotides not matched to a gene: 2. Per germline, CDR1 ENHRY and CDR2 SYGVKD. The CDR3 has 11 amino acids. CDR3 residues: CAIGQGDEQYF. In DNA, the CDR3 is TGTGCCATCGGACAGGGCGACGAGCAGTACTTC.

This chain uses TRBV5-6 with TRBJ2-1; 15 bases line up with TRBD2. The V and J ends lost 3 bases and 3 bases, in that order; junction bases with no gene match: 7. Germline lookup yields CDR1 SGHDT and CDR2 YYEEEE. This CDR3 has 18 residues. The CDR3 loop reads CASSSPGLAGGSYNEQFF. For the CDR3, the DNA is TGTGCCAGCAGCTCCCCAGGACTAGCGGGAGGGAGCTACAATGAGCAGTTCTTC.

The CDR3 region has the DNA TGCGCCAGCAGCCAGGAGCCACACAATCCGCTCTGGGGCAATCAGCCCCAGCATTTT. It yields the protein CASSQEPHNPLWGNQPQHF. This chain uses TRBV4-3 with TRBJ1-5, with D unclear. V shed 3 bases and J shed 2 bases, with 23 bases lying between them. The CDR3 length is 19 residues. CDR1 and CDR2 (germline): LGHNA, YSLEER.

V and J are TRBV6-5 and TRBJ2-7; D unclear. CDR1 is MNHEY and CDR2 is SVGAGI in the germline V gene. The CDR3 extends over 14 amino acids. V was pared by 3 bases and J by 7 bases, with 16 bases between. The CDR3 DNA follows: TGTGCCAGCAGTTATGGACCCGCCATCGGGGAGCAGTACTTC. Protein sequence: CASSYGPAIGEQYF.

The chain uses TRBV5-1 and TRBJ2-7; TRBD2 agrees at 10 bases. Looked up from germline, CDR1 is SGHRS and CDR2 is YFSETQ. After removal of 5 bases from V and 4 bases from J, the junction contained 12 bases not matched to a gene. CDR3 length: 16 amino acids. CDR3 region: CASRRIPTAGGYEQYF. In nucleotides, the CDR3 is TGCGCCAGCAGAAGGATTCCTACAGCGGGAGGGTACGAGCAGTACTTC. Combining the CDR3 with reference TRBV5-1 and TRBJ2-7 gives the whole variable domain KAGVTQTPRYLIKTRGQQVTLSCSPISGHRSVSWYQQTPGQGLQFLFEYFSETQRNKGNFPGRFSGRQFSNSRSEMNVSTLELGDSALYLCASRRIPTAGGYEQYFGPGTRLTVT.

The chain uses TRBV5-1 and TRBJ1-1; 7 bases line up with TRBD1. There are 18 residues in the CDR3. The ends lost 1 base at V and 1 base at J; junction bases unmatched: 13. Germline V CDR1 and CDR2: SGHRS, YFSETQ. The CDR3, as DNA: TGCGCCAGCAGCTTGTTCACCGGGACAGTAGCCAAGAACACTGAAGCTTTCTTT. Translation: CASSLFTGTVAKNTEAFF.